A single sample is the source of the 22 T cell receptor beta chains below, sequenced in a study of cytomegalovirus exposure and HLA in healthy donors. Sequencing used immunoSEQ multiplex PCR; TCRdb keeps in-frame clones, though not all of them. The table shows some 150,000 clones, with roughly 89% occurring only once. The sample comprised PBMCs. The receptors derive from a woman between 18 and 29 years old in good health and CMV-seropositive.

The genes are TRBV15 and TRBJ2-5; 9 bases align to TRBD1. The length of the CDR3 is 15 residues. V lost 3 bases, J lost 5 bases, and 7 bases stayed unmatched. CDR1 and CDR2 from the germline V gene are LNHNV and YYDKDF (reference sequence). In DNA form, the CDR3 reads TGTGCCACCAGCAGTTTGGGACAGGGTGTTGAGACCCAGTACTTC. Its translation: CATSSLGQGVETQYF.

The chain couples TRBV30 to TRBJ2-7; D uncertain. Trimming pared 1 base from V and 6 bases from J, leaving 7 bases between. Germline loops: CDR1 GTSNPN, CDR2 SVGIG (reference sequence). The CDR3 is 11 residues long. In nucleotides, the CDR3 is TGTGCCTGGAGTGCCCACAGCGAGCAGTACTTC. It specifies CAWSAHSEQYF.

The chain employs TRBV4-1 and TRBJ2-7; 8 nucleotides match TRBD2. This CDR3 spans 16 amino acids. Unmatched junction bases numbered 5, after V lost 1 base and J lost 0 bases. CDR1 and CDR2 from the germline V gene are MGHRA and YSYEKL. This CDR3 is CASSQGGGRTSYEQYF. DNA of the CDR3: TGCGCCAGCAGCCAAGGTGGCGGGAGGACCTCCTACGAGCAGTACTTC.

The CDR3 protein is CASSQDRFSNQPQHF. CDR3 nucleotides: TGTGCCAGCAGCCAGGATAGGTTTAGCAATCAGCCCCAGCATTTT. The chain combines TRBV7-2 with TRBJ1-5; D gene ambiguous. The CDR3 sequence is 15 residues long. CDR1 is SGHTA, CDR2 FQGNSA, per germline. V was clipped by 5 bases and J by 0 bases, with 11 bases between them.

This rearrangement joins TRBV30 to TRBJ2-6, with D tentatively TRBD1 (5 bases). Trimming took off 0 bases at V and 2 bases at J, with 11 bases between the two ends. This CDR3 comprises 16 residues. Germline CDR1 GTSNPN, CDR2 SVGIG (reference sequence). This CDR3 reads CAWSVWTSPGANVLTF. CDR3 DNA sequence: TGTGCCTGGAGTGTGTGGACAAGCCCTGGGGCCAACGTCCTGACTTTC.

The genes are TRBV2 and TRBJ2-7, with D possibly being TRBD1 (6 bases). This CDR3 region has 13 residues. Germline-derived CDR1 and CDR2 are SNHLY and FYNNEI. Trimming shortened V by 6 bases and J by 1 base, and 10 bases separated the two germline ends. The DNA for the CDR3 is TGTGCCAGCAGGCATACAGGGTCCTACGAGCAGTACTTC. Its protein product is CASRHTGSYEQYF.

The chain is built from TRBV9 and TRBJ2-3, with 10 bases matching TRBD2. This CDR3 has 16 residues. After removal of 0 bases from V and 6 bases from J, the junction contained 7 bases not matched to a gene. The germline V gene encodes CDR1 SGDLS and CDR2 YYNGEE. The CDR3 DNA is TGTGCCAGCAGCGTAGCTCCTAGCGGGGGTAGGGATACGCAGTATTTT. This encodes CASSVAPSGGRDTQYF. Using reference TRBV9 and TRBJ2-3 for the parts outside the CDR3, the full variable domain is DSGVTQTPKHLITATGQRVTLRCSPRSGDLSVYWYQQSLDQGLQFLIQYYNGEERAKGNILERFSAQQFPDLHSELNLSSLELGDSALYFCASSVAPSGGRDTQYFGPGTRLTVL.

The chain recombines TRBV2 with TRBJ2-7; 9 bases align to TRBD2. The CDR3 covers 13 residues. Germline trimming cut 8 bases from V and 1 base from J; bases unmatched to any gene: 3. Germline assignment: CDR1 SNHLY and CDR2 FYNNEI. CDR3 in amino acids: CASGTSPSYEQYF. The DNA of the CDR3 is TGTGCCAGCGGGACTAGCCCTTCCTACGAGCAGTACTTC.

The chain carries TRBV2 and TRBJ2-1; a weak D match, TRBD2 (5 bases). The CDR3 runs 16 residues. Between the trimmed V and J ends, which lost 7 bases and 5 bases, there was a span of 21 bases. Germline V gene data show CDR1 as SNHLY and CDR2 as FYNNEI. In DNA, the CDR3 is TGTGCCAGCACCAAAGAGGCGGGTCCTTTCAACAATGAGCAGTTCTTC. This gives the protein CASTKEAGPFNNEQFF. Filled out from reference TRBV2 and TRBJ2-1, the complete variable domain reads EPEVTQTPSHQVTQMGQEVILRCVPISNHLYFYWYRQILGQKVEFLVSFYNNEISEKSEIFDDQFSVERPDGSNFTLKIRSTKLEDSAMYFCASTKEAGPFNNEQFFGPGTRLTVL.

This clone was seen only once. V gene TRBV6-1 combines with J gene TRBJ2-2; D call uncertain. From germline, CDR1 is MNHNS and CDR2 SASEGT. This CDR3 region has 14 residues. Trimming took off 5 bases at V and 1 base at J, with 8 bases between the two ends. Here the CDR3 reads CASSTSWNTGELFF. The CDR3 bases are TGTGCCAGCAGTACAAGTTGGAACACCGGGGAGCTGTTTTTT.

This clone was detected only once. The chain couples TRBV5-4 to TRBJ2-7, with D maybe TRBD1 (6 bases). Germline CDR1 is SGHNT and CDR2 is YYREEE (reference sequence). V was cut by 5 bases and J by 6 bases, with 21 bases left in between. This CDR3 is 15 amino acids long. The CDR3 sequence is CASRDSTWAGAEQYF. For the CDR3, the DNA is TGTGCCAGCAGGGACTCCACTTGGGCAGGGGCCGAGCAGTACTTC.

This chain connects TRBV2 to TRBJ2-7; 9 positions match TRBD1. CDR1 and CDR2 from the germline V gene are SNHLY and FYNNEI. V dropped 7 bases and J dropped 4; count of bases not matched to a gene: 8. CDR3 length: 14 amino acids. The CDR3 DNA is TGTGCCAGCACCCCCCAACAGGGGGCATACGAGCAGTACTTC. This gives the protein CASTPQQGAYEQYF.

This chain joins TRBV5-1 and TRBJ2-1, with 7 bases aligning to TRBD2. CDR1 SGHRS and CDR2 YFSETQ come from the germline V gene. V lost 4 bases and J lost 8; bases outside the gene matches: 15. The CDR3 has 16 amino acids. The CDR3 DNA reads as TGCGCCAGCAGCCCCGAGGGTGCGGGAGTGAGGGATGAGCAGTTCTTC. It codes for CASSPEGAGVRDEQFF. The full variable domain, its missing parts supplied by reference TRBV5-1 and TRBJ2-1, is KAGVTQTPRYLIKTRGQQVTLSCSPISGHRSVSWYQQTPGQGLQFLFEYFSETQRNKGNFPGRFSGRQFSNSRSEMNVSTLELGDSALYLCASSPEGAGVRDEQFFGPGTRLTVL.

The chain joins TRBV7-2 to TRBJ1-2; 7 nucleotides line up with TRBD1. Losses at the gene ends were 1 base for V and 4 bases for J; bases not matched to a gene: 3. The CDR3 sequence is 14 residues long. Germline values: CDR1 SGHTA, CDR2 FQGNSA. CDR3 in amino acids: CASSLGGTAYGYTF. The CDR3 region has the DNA TGTGCCAGCAGCTTAGGGGGGACAGCCTATGGCTACACCTTC. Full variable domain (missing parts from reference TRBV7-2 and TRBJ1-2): GAGVSQSPSNKVTEKGKDVELRCDPISGHTALYWYRQSLGQGLEFLIYFQGNSAPDKSGLPSDRFSAERTGGSVSTLTIQRTQQEDSAVYLCASSLGGTAYGYTFGSGTRLTVV.

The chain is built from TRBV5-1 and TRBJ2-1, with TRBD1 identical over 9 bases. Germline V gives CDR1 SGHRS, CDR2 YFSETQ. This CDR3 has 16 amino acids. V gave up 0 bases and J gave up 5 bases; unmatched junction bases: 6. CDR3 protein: CASSLGQQGADNEQFF. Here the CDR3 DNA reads TGCGCCAGCAGCTTGGGCCAACAGGGGGCAGACAATGAGCAGTTCTTC.

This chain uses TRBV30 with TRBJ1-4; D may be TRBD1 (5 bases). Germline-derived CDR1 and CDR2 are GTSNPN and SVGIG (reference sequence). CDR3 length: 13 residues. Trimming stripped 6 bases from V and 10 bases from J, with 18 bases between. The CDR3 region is CACPGTLKGKLFF. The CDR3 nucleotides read TGTGCCTGTCCCGGGACTCTTAAAGGAAAACTGTTTTTT.

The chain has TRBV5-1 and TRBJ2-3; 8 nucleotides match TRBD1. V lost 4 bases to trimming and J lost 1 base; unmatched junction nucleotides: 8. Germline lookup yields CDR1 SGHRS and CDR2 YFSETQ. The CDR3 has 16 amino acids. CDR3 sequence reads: CASSPRRGLGTDTQYF. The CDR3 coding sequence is TGCGCCAGCAGCCCGCGCAGGGGGCTCGGCACAGATACGCAGTATTTT.

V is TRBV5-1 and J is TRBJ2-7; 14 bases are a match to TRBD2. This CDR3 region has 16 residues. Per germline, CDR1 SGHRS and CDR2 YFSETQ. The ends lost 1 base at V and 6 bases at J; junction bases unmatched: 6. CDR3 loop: CASSLWLGLAGVEQYF. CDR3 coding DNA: TGCGCCAGCAGCTTGTGGTTGGGACTAGCGGGAGTCGAGCAGTACTTC.

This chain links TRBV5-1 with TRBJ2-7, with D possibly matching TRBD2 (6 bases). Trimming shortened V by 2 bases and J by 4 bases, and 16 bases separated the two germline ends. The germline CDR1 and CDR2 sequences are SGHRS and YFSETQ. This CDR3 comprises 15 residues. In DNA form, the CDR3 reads TGCGCCAGCAGCTTTGCGGGACTGGAGAGTTACGAGCAGTACTTC. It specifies CASSFAGLESYEQYF.

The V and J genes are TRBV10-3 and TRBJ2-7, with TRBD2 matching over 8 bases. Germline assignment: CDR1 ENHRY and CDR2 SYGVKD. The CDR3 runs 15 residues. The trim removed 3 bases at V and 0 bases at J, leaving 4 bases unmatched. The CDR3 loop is CAISDKAGGSYEQYF. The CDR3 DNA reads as TGTGCCATCAGTGATAAGGCGGGAGGCTCCTACGAGCAGTACTTC.

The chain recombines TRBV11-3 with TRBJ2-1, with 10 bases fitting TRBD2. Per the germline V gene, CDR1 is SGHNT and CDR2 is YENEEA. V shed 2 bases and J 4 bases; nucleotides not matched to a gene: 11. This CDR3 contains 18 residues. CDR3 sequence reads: CASSLLIIAGGLYNEQFF. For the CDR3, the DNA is TGTGCCAGCAGCTTACTGATTATAGCGGGAGGCCTATACAATGAGCAGTTCTTC.

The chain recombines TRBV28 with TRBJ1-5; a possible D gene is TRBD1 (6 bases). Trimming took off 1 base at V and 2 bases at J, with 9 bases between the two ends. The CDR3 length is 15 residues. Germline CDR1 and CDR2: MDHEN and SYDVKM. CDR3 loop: CASSLLSGGNQPQHF. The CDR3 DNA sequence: TGTGCCAGCAGTTTATTATCAGGGGGCAATCAGCCCCAGCATTTT.